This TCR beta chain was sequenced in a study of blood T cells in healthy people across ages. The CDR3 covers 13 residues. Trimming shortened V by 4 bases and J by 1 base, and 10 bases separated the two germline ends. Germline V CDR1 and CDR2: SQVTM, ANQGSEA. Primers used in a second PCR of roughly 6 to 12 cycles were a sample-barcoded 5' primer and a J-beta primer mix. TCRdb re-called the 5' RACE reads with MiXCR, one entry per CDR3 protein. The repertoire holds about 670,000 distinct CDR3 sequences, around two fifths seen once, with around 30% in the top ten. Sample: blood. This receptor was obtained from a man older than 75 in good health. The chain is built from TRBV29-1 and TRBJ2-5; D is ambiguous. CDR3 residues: CSVGRDSQETQYF. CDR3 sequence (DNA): TGCAGCGTTGGACGAGACTCCCAAGAGACCCAGTACTTC.